The present T cell receptor beta chain was sequenced within a study of human T cells and chemical hapten exposure. Notes on the study in general: With regard to DPC sensitization, TCRs above 1 in 1000 frequency did not change.

A single count supports this clonotype. No antigen is known for it. Germline is not matched at one junction end, which may reflect a read error. Time point given: healthy volunteer bleed at 2 weeks. Blood, whole and unfractionated, served as the source for total RNA extraction. The authors' processing: Samples ranged from about 20,000 to 750,000 TCRs, with a median of around 100,000. TCRdb re-called the RACE reads through MiXCR, storing one row per CDR3 protein. The V and J calls were determined by TCRdb, not by the authors. The table records 85,000 to 95,000 distinct CDR3 sequences, just under 9% of them present only once. This CDR3 has 13 amino acids. Germline values: CDR1 ENHRY, CDR2 SYGVKD.

The specimen sequenced was whole blood. The sequence came from a female donor in good health. Some clones in this sample may be carry-over from other donors' samples. The chain employs TRBV10-3 and TRBJ1-1, with 8 bases fitting TRBD1. In DNA, the CDR3 is TGTGCCATTTCGACAGGGGTAGGGACTGAAGCTCTCTTT. This translates into CAISTGVGTEALF.